Listed below are T cell receptor beta chains from one sample, sequenced in a study of control samples from healthy donors and cancer patients. The repertoire was sequenced with immunoSEQ multiplex PCR; TCRdb's copy has only in-frame clones and lacks some. This sample has 150,000 to 200,000 clones, with 94% found just once. Material: blood. These TCRs come from a woman younger than 30 in good health. CDR3s include the opening cysteine and the closing phenylalanine or tryptophan. Each record gives: J gene, V gene, clone size, D gene, CDR3 DNA, CDR3 protein. The D gene is left open where the match is weak. Expanded clones are given a class, and other clones once, few, many or no size at all.

j_call: TRBJ2-7
v_call: TRBV5-4
clone_size: NA
d_call: NA
cdr3_nt: TGTGCCAGCAGCGAGGGACACACCGCCTACGAGCAGTACTTC
cdr3_aa: CASSEGHTAYEQYF

j_call: TRBJ2-2
v_call: TRBV5-1
clone_size: NA
d_call: TRBD1
cdr3_nt: TGCGCCAGCAGCCTTACAGGGGGCATAGACGAGGACGGGGAGCTGTTTTTT
cdr3_aa: CASSLTGGIDEDGELFF

j_call: TRBJ1-4
v_call: TRBV16
clone_size: NA
d_call: TRBD1
cdr3_nt: TGTGCCAGCAGCCGCCAGGGGGCTCGGTCAGAAAAACTGTTTTTT
cdr3_aa: CASSRQGARSEKLFF

j_call: TRBJ1-1
v_call: TRBV11-2
clone_size: NA
d_call: TRBD1
cdr3_nt: TGTGCCAGCAGAATAGTCTGGGGACAGGAGACTGAAGCTTTCTTT
cdr3_aa: CASRIVWGQETEAFF

j_call: TRBJ2-3
v_call: TRBV6-4
clone_size: NA
d_call: TRBD2
cdr3_nt: TGTGCCAGCAGTGTGGACCTGACTAGCGGGGGGAACACAGATACGCAGTATTTT
cdr3_aa: CASSVDLTSGGNTDTQYF

j_call: TRBJ1-1
v_call: TRBV2
clone_size: NA
d_call: NA
cdr3_nt: TGTGCCAGCAGTGCGGAGCAGGGTATGAACACTGAAGCTTTCTTT
cdr3_aa: CASSAEQGMNTEAFF

j_call: TRBJ1-2
v_call: TRBV10-3
clone_size: NA
d_call: NA
cdr3_nt: TGTGCCATCAGAGGACGGACCCACTATGGCTACACCTTC
cdr3_aa: CAIRGRTHYGYTF

j_call: TRBJ1-2
v_call: TRBV13
clone_size: NA
d_call: NA
cdr3_nt: TGTGCCAGCAGCTTTTGGACAGAAATTAACTATGGCTACACCTTC
cdr3_aa: CASSFWTEINYGYTF

j_call: TRBJ1-1
v_call: TRBV5-1
clone_size: once
d_call: NA
cdr3_nt: TGCGCCAGCAGCTTATATGTTGGGGCAAGGAGCACTGAAGCTTTCTTT
cdr3_aa: CASSLYVGARSTEAFF

j_call: TRBJ1-6
v_call: TRBV5-4
clone_size: once
d_call: NA
cdr3_nt: TGTGCCAGCAGCTTAGCCCCAGTTACAGATAATTCACCCCTCCACTTT
cdr3_aa: CASSLAPVTDNSPLHF

j_call: TRBJ1-2
v_call: TRBV5-1
clone_size: once
d_call: TRBD1
cdr3_nt: TGCGCCAGCAGCCGATCCACTTTTACAGGGGGCATGGATGGCTACACCTTC
cdr3_aa: CASSRSTFTGGMDGYTF

j_call: TRBJ1-2
v_call: TRBV9
clone_size: NA
d_call: NA
cdr3_nt: TGTGCCAGCAGCGTAGACCAATATGGCTACACCTTC
cdr3_aa: CASSVDQYGYTF

j_call: TRBJ2-3
v_call: TRBV11-2
clone_size: NA
d_call: NA
cdr3_nt: TGTGCCAGCAGCTTAGATCGTACGTACACAGATACGCAGTATTTT
cdr3_aa: CASSLDRTYTDTQYF

j_call: TRBJ2-1
v_call: TRBV20-1
clone_size: NA
d_call: TRBD2
cdr3_nt: TGCGCGGGACTACCTTACAATGAGCAGTTCTTC
cdr3_aa: CAGLPYNEQFF

j_call: TRBJ1-6
v_call: TRBV7-9
clone_size: NA
d_call: NA
cdr3_nt: TGTGCCAGCAGCGATCCGGAGTTGGGTTCCTATAATTCACCCCTCCACTTT
cdr3_aa: CASSDPELGSYNSPLHF

j_call: TRBJ2-7
v_call: TRBV27
clone_size: NA
d_call: NA
cdr3_nt: TGTGCCAGCAGTTCTCGAGGCCCATTAGGGCGTTTACAGTACTTC
cdr3_aa: CASSSRGPLGRLQYF

j_call: TRBJ2-2
v_call: TRBV28
clone_size: NA
d_call: NA
cdr3_nt: TGTGCCAGCAGGGTGAACACCGGGGAGCTGTTTTTT
cdr3_aa: CASRVNTGELFF